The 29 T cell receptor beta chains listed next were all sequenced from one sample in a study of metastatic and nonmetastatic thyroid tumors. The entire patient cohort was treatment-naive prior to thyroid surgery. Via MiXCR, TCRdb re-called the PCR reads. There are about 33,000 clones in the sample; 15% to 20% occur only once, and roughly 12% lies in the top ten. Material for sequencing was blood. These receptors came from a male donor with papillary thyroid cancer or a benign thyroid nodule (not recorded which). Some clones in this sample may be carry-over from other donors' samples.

CDR3 nucleotide sequence: TGTGCCAGTACCGCAGGGGAAAGTGGCTACACCTTC. This encodes CASTAGESGYTF. The J gene is TRBJ1-2, the V gene TRBV19; TRBD1 might be the D (6 bases). The V end lost 7 bases, the J end lost 7 bases, and 13 bases lay between the germline ends. This CDR3 is built from 12 residues. Per germline, CDR1 LNHDA and CDR2 SQIVND (reference sequence).

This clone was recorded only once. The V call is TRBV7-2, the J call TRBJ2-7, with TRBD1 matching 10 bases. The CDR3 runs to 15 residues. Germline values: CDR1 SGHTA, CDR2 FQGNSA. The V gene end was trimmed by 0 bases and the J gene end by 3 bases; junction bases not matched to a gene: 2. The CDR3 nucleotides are TGTGCCAGCAGCTTAGCCGGACAGGGGGGCTACGAGCAGTACTTC. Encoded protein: CASSLAGQGGYEQYF.

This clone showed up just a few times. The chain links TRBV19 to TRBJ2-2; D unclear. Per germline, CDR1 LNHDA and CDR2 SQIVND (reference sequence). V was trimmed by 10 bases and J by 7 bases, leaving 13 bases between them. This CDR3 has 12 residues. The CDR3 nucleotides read TGTGCCACCCTGGGTGGCCACGGGGAGCTGTTTTTT. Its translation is CATLGGHGELFF. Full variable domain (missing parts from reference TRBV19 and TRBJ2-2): DGGITQSPKYLFRKEGQNVTLSCEQNLNHDAMYWYRQDPGQGLRLIYYSQIVNDFQKGDIAEGYSVSREKKESFPLTVTSAQKNPTAFYLCATLGGHGELFFGEGSRLTVL.

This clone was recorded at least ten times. This CDR3 is CASRLRDEAYNEQFF. CDR3 in DNA: TGTGCCAGCCGGTTGAGGGACGAAGCCTACAATGAGCAGTTCTTC. The chain carries TRBV2 and TRBJ2-1; D tentatively fits TRBD1 or TRBD2 (5 bases each). This CDR3 has 15 residues. Germline CDR1 reads SNHLY; CDR2 reads FYNNEI. Trimming stripped 8 bases from V and 2 bases from J, with 16 bases between.

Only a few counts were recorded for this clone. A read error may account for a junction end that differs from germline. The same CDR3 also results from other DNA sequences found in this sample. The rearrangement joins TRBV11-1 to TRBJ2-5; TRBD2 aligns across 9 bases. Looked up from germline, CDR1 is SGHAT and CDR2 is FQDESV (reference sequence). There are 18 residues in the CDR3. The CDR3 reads CASSLEAGGSMGQETQYF. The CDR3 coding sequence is TGTGCTAGCAGCTTAGAAGCGGGGGGCAGTATGGGGCAAGAGACCCAGTACTTC.

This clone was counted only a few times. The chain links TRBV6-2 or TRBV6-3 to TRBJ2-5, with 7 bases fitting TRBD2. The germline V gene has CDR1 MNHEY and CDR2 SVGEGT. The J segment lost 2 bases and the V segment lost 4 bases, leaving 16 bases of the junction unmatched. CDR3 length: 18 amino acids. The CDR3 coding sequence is TGTGCCAGCAGTTCCGGAACTAGCGTGGTAATAGGGCAAGAGACCCAGTACTTC. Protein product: CASSSGTSVVIGQETQYF.

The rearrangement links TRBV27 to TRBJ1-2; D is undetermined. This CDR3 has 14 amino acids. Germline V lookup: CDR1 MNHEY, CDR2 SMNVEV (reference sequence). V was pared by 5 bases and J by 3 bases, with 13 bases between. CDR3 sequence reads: CASSAEAGHYGYTF. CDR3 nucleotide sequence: TGTGCCAGCAGTGCCGAGGCAGGTCACTATGGCTACACCTTC.

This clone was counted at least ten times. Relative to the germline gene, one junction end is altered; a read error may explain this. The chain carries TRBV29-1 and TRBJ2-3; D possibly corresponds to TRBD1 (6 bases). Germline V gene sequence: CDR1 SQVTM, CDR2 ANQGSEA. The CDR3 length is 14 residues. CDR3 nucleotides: TGCAGCGTTGATCTCCCGGGGCCGACAGGTACGCAGTATTTT. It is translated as CSVDLPGPTGTQYF.

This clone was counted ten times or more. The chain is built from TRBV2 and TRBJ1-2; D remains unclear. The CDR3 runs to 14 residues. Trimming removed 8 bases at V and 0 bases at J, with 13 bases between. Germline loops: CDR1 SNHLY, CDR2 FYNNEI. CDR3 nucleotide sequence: TGTGCCAGCTCATCTACAGCCACTAACTATGGCTACACCTTC. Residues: CASSSTATNYGYTF.

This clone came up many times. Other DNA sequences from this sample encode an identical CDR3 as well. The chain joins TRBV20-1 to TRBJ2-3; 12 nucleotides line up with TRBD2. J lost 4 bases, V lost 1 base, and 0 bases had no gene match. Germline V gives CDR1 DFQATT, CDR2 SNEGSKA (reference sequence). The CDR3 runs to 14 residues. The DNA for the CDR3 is TGCAGTGCTAGAGCTAGCGGGGGGGCAGATACGCAGTATTTT. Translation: CSARASGGADTQYF.

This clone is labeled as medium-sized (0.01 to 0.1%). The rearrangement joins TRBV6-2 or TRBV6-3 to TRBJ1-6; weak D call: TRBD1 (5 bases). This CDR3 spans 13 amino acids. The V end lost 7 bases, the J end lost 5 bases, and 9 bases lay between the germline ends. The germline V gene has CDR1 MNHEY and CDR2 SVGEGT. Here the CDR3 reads CASTDSDNSPLHF. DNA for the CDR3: TGTGCCAGCACCGACAGTGATAATTCACCCCTCCACTTT.

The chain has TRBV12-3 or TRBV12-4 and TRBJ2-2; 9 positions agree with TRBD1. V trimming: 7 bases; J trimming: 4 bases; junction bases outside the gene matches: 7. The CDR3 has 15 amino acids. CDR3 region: CASNLNRGPTGELFF. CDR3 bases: TGTGCCAGCAACCTAAACAGGGGGCCCACCGGGGAGCTGTTTTTT.

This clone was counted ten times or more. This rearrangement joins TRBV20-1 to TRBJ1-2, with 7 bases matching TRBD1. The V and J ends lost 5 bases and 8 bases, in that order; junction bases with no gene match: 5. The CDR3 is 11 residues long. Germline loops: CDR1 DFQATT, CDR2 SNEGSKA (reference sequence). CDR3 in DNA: TGCAGTGCTCCGACAGGGTGGGGCTACACCTTC. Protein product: CSAPTGWGYTF.

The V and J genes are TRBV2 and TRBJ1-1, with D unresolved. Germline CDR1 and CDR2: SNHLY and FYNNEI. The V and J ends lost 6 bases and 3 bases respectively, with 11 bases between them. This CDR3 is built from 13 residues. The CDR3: CASRQDQDTEAFF. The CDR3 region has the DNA TGTGCCAGCAGGCAGGATCAGGACACTGAAGCTTTCTTT.

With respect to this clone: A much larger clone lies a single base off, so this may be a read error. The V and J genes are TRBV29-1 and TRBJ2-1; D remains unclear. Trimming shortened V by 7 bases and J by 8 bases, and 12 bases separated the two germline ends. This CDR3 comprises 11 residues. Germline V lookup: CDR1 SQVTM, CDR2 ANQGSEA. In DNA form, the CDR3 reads TGCAGCGCCTATGGAGTATATGAGCAGTTCTTC. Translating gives CSAYGVYEQFF.

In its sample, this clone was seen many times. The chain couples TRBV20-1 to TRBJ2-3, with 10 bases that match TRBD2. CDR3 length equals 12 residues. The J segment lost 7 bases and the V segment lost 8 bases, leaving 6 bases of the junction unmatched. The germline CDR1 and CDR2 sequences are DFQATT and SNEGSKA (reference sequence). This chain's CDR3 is CSTSGGAHTQYF. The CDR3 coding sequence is TGCAGTACCAGCGGGGGGGCGCATACGCAGTATTTT.

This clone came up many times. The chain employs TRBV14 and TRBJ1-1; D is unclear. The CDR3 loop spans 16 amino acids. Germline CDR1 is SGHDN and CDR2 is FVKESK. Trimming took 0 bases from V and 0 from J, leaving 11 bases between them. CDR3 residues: CASSQDTFRLNTEAFF. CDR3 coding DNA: TGTGCCAGCAGCCAAGATACATTCAGATTGAACACTGAAGCTTTCTTT.

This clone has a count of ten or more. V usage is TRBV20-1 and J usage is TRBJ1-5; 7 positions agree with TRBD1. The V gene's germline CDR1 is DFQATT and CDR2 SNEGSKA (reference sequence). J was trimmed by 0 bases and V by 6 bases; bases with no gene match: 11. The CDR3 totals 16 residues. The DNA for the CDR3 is TGCAGTGCCAGAATGACAGGGTCGACTAGCAATCAGCCCCAGCATTTT. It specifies CSARMTGSTSNQPQHF.

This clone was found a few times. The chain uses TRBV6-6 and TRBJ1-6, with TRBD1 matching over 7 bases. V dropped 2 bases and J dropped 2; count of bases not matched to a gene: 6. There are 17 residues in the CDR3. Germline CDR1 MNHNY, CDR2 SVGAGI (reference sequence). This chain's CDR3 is CASSYLGDSAYNSPLHF. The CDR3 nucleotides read TGTGCCAGCAGTTACCTAGGGGACAGCGCCTATAATTCACCCCTCCACTTT.

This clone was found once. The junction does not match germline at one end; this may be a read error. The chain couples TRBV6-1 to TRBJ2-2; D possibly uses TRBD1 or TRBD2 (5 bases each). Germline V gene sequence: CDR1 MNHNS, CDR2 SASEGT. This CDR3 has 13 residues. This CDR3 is CARTNSLPRELIF. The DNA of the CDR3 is TGTGCCAGAACTAACAGCCTGCCCAGGGAGCTGATTTTT.

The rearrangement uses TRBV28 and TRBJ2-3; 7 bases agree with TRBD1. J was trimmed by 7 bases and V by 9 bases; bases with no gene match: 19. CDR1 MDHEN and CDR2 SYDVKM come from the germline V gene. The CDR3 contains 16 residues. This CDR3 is CASKSPTGVSVNTQYF. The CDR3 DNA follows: TGTGCCAGTAAATCCCCCACAGGGGTCTCCGTAAATACGCAGTATTTT.

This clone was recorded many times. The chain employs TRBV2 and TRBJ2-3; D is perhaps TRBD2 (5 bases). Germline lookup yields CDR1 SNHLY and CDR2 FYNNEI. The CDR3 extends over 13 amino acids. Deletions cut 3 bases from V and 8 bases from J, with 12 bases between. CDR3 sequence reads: CASSDVGILTQYF. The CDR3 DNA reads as TGTGCCAGCAGTGACGTCGGGATACTTACGCAGTATTTT.

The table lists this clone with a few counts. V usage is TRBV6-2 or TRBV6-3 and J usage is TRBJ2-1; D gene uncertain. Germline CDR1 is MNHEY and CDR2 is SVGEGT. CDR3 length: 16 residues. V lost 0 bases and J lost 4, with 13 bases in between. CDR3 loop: CASSYSISLGYNEQFF. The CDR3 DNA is TGTGCCAGCAGTTACTCGATCTCTCTTGGGTACAATGAGCAGTTCTTC.

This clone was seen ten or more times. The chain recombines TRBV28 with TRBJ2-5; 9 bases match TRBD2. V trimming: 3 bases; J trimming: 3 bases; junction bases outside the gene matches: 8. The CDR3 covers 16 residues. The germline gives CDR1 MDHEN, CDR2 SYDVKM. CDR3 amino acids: CASSLWLAGRKETQYF. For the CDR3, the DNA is TGTGCCAGCAGTTTGTGGCTAGCGGGGCGGAAAGAGACCCAGTACTTC.

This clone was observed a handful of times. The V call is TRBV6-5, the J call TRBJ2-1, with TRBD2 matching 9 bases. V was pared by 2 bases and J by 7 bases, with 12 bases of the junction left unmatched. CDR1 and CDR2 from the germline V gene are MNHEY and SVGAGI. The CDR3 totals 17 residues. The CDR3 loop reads CASSYDRGLAAQNEQFF. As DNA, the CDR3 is TGTGCCAGCAGTTACGATAGGGGACTAGCCGCTCAAAATGAGCAGTTCTTC.

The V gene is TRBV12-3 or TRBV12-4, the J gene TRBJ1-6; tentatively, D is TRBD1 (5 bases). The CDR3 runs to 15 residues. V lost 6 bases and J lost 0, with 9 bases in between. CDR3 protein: CASSRESSYNSPLHF. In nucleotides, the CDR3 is TGTGCCAGCAGCAGGGAGAGCTCCTATAATTCACCCCTCCACTTT.

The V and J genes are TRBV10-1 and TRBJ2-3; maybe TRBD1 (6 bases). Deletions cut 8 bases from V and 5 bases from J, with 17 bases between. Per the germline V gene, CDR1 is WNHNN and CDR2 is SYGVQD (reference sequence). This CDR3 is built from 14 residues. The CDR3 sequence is CASSPDSSKDTQYF. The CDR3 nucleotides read TGCGCCAGCTCCCCGGACAGCTCCAAAGATACGCAGTATTTT.

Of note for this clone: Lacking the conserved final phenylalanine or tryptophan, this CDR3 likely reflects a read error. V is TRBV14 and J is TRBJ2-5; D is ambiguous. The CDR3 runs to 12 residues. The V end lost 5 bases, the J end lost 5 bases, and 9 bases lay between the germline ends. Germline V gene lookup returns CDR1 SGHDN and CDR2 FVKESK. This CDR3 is CASSDQGETQYL. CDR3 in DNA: TGTGCCAGCAGCGATCAAGGCGAGACCCAGTACTTA.

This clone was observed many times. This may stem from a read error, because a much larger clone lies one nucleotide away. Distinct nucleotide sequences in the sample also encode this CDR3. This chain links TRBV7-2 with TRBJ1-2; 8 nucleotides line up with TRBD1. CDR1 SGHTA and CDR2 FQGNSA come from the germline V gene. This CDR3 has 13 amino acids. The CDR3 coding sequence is TGTGCCAGCAGCCAGGACAGGGCCTATGGCTACACCTTT. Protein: CASSQDRAYGYTF.